This TCR beta chain stems from a study of regulatory T cells in long-lasting Graves disease. Investigators prepared the TCR beta libraries by applying iRepertoire HTBI primers and Arm-PCR of CDR3 regions. TCRdb re-derived calls from the multiplex PCR reads in MiXCR, one entry per CDR3 protein. Of under 500,000 distinct CDR3 sequences in the sample, roughly 20% are singletons; the top ten hold 7% to 10%. As for time point: persistent/refractory GD, antithyroid drugs over 5 years with positive TRAb. The TCR library was prepared using RNA isolated from PBMCs. Graves' disease diagnosis followed American Thyroid Association guidelines. Blood from the periphery, nine milliliters in all, was drawn into EDTA tubes. Study-level findings and limits: Persistent disease was characterized by preferential usage of TRBV28, TRBJ1-2 and TRBJ2-5.

Trimming shortened V by 2 bases and J by 1 base, and 8 bases separated the two germline ends. CDR3 length equals 14 residues. Germline CDR1 and CDR2: SEHNR and FQNEAQ (reference sequence). Points on this clonotype: Its target is unknown.

Sequences were derived from peripheral blood mononuclear cells (PBMCs), sampled when the disease was refractory, from a patient treated with antithyroid drugs. This clonotype was obtained from a female donor with Graves disease. The chain is built from TRBV7-9 and TRBJ1-1; D gene uncertain. This CDR3 reads CASSLMSRNTEAFF. Written as DNA, the CDR3 is TGTGCCAGCAGCTTAATGTCCAGGAACACTGAAGCTTTCTTT. Full variable domain (missing parts from reference TRBV7-9 and TRBJ1-1): DTGVSQNPRHKITKRGQNVTFRCDPISEHNRLYWYRQTLGQGPEFLTYFQNEAQLEKSRLLSDRFSAERPKGSFSTLEIQRTEQGDSAMYLCASSLMSRNTEAFFGQGTRLTVV.